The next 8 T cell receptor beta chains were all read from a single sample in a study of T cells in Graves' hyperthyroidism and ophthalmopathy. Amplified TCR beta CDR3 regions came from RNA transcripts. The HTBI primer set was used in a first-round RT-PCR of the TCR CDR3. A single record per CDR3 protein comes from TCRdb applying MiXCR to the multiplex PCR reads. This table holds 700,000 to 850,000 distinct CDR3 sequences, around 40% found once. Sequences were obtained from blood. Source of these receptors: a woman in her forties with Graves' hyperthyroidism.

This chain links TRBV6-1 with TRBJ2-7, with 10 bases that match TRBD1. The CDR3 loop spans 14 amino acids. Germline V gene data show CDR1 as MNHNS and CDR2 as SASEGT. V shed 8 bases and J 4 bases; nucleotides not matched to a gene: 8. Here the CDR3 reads CASGRQGASYEQYF. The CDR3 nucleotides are TGTGCCAGCGGACGACAGGGGGCCTCTTACGAGCAGTACTTC.

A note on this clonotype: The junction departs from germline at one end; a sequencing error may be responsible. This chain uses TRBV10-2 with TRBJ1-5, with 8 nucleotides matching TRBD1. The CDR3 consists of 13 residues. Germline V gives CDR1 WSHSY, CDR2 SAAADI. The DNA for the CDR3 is TGTGCCAGCAGGTGGACAGGGAGCCAGCCCCAGCATTTT. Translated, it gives CASRWTGSQPQHF.

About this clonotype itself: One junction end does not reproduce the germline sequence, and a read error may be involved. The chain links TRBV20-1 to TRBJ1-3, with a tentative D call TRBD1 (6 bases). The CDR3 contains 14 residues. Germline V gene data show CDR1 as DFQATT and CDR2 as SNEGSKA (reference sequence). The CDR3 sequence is CSAEGQKEGNTTYF. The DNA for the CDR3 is TGCAGTGCGGAAGGACAGAAGGAAGGAAACACCACATATTTT.

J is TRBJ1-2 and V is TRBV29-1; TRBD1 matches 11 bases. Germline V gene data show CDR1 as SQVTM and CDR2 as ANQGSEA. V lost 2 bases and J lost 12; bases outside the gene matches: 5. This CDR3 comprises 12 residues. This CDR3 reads CSVELGQGANTF. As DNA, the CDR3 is TGCAGCGTTGAATTAGGACAGGGGGCAAACACCTTC.

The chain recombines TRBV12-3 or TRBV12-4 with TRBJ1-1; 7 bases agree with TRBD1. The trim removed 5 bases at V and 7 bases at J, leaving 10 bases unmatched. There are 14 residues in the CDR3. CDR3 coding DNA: TGTGCCAGCAGTCCCTACCCCCGACAGGGTGAAGCTTTCTTT. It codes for CASSPYPRQGEAFF.

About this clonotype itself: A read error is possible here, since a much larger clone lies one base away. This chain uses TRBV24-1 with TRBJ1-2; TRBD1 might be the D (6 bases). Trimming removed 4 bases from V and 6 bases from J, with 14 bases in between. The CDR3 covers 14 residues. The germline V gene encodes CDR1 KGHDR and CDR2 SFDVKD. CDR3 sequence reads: CATSDSGGADGYTF. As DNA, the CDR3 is TGTGCCACCAGTGACTCGGGGGGGGCGGATGGCTACACCTTC.

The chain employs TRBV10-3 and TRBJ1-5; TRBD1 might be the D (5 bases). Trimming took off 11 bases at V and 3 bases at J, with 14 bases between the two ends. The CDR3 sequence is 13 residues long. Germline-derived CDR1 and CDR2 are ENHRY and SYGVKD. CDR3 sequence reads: CAVKQDSNQPQHF. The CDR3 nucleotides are TGTGCCGTTAAACAGGACTCCAATCAGCCCCAGCATTTT.

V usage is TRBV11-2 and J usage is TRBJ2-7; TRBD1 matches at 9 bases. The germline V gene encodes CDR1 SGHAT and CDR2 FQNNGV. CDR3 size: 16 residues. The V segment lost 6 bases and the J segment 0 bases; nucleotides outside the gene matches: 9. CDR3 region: CASRRPGQGSSYEQYF. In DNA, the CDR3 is TGTGCCAGCAGACGTCCGGGACAGGGAAGCTCCTACGAGCAGTACTTC.